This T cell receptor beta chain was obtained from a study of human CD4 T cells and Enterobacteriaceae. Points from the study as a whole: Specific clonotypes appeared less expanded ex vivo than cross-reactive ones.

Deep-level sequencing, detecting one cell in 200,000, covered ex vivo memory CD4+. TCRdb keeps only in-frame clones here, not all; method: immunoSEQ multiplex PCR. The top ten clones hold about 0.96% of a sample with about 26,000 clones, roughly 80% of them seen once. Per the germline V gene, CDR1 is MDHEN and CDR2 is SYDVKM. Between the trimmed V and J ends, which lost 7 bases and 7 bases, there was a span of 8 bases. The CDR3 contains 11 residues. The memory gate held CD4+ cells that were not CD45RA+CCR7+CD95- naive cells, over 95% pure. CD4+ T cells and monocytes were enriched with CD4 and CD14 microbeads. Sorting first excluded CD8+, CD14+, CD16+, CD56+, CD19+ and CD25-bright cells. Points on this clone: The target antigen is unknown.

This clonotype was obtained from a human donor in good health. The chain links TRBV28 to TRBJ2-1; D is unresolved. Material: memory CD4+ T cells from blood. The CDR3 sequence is CASTEVNEQFF. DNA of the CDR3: TGTGCCAGCACAGAGGTGAATGAGCAGTTCTTC.